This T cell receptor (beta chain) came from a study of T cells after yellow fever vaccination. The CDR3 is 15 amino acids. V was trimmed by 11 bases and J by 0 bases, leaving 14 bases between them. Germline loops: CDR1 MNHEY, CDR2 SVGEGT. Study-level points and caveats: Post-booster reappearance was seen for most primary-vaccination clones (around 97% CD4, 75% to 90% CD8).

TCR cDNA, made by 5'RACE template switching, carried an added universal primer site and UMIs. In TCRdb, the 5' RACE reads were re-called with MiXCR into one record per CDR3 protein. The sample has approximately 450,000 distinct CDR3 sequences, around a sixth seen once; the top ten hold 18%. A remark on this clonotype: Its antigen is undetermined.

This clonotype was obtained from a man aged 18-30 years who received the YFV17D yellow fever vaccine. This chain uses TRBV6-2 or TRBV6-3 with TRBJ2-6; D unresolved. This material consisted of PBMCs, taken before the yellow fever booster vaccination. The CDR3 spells CAVQPGFSGANVLTF. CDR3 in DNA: TGTGCCGTACAGCCTGGCTTCTCTGGGGCCAACGTCCTGACTTTC.